These 22 T cell receptor beta chains came from one sample sequenced in a study of blood T cell repertoires in COVID-19. This table comes from immunoSEQ multiplex PCR, and its TCRdb copy is limited to in-frame clones, with some not included. Among about 80,000 clones, roughly 80% were seen once, and the ten largest hold over 9.5%. The source material was peripheral blood. These receptors were taken from an elderly man with acute or convalescent COVID-19.

J is TRBJ2-7 and V is TRBV6-5, with a weak D call TRBD1 (6 bases). This CDR3 has 14 amino acids. Trimming took off 7 bases at V and 1 base at J, with 14 bases between the two ends. The germline V gene encodes CDR1 MNHEY and CDR2 SVGAGI. Here the CDR3 DNA reads TGTGCCAGCAAAGGCTATCAGGGGTCCTACGAGCAGTACTTC. Translated: CASKGYQGSYEQYF.

This chain uses TRBV7-9 with TRBJ2-3; TRBD2 matches at 9 bases. The trim removed 5 bases at V and 0 bases at J, leaving 6 bases unmatched. Germline V gene sequence: CDR1 SEHNR, CDR2 FQNEAQ (reference sequence). This CDR3 is built from 16 residues. Written as DNA, the CDR3 is TGTGCCAGCAGCCTAATAGCGGGAGCTAGCACAGATACGCAGTATTTT. Residues: CASSLIAGASTDTQYF.

This clone turned up a few times. The chain links TRBV7-9 to TRBJ1-6; D is perhaps TRBD1 (6 bases). V lost 5 bases to trimming and J lost 6 bases, with 14 bases between them. CDR1 and CDR2 from the germline V gene are SEHNR and FQNEAQ (reference sequence). The CDR3 is 15 amino acids. The CDR3, as DNA: TGTGCCAGCAGCGTAACCGGGACACTTAATTCACCCCTCCACTTT. Translating gives CASSVTGTLNSPLHF. Variable domain in full (rest from reference TRBV7-9 and TRBJ1-6): DTGVSQNPRHKITKRGQNVTFRCDPISEHNRLYWYRQTLGQGPEFLTYFQNEAQLEKSRLLSDRFSAERPKGSFSTLEIQRTEQGDSAMYLCASSVTGTLNSPLHFGNGTRLTVT.

The genes are TRBV18 and TRBJ1-1; D remains ambiguous. V lost 2 bases, J lost 7 bases, and 11 bases lay in between. The CDR3 extends over 13 amino acids. In germline, CDR1 is KGHSH, CDR2 LQKENI. The CDR3 is CASSPWSEDEAFF. CDR3 DNA: TGTGCCAGCTCACCATGGTCAGAAGATGAAGCTTTCTTT. The full variable domain, rest sourced from reference TRBV18 and TRBJ1-1, is NAGVMQNPRHLVRRRGQEARLRCSPMKGHSHVYWYRQLPEEGLKFMVYLQKENIIDESGMPKERFSAEFPKEGPSILRIQQVVRGDSAAYFCASSPWSEDEAFFGQGTRLTVV.

The V and J genes are TRBV7-9 and TRBJ1-1, with D possibly being TRBD1 (6 bases). The CDR3 is made up of 17 amino acids. Germline CDR1 is SEHNR and CDR2 is FQNEAQ (reference sequence). Trimming shortened V by 2 bases and J by 1 base, and 17 bases separated the two germline ends. DNA of the CDR3: TGTGCCAGCAGCTTAAGCCTAGGAGGGGGGGCGAACACTGAAGCTTTCTTT. This translates into CASSLSLGGGANTEAFF.

The DNA of the CDR3 is TGTGCCAGCATTGGGACACAGGAGAGAAACACCATATATTTT. Translating gives CASIGTQERNTIYF. This chain joins TRBV6-5 and TRBJ1-3, with D perhaps TRBD1 (6 bases). The CDR3 totals 14 residues. V lost 7 bases and J lost 5, with 15 bases in between. Looked up from germline, CDR1 is MNHEY and CDR2 is SVGAGI.

This sequence joins TRBV28 and TRBJ1-3, with 7 bases lining up with TRBD1. The CDR3 extends over 19 amino acids. V lost 4 bases and J lost 2; bases outside the gene matches: 17. CDR1 is MDHEN, CDR2 SYDVKM, per germline. The CDR3 region is CASSSQTKYDRAAGNTIYF. In DNA, the CDR3 is TGTGCCAGCAGTTCCCAAACCAAATACGACAGGGCTGCTGGAAACACCATATATTTT. The variable domain in full, with the rest retrieved from reference TRBV28 and TRBJ1-3, is DVKVTQSSRYLVKRTGEKVFLECVQDMDHENMFWYRQDPGLGLRLIYFSYDVKMKEKGDIPEGYSVSREKKERFSLILESASTNQTSMYLCASSSQTKYDRAAGNTIYFGEGSWLTVV.

This clone was observed once. The rearrangement uses TRBV5-4 and TRBJ2-7; D is perhaps TRBD2 (6 bases). V was trimmed by 0 bases and J by 3 bases, leaving 16 bases between them. The germline V gene encodes CDR1 SGHNT and CDR2 YYREEE (reference sequence). The CDR3 spans 16 residues. Here the CDR3 reads CASSLGGGWSNYEQYF. DNA of the CDR3: TGTGCCAGCAGCTTGGGTGGAGGGTGGAGTAACTACGAGCAGTACTTC.

This chain joins TRBV3-1 (or the pseudogene TRBV3-2) and TRBJ2-3, with 8 bases lining up with TRBD2. V lost 4 bases and J lost 0; bases outside the gene matches: 15. This CDR3 has 19 amino acids. The germline gives CDR1 LGHDT, CDR2 YNNKEL (reference sequence). The DNA of the CDR3 is TGTGCCAGCAGCCGAAGAACCGGGGGGGGCTTTTCTAGCACAGATACGCAGTATTTT. Amino acids: CASSRRTGGGFSSTDTQYF.

The CDR3 is CASSVAPGTNYEQYF. The CDR3 bases are TGTGCCAGCAGCGTAGCTCCAGGGACAAACTACGAGCAGTACTTC. This chain joins TRBV9 and TRBJ2-7; perhaps TRBD1 as D (6 bases). Germline V CDR1 and CDR2: SGDLS, YYNGEE. Trimming took 0 bases from V and 3 from J, leaving 13 bases between them. This CDR3 is 15 amino acids long.

The DNA of the CDR3 is TGCGCCAGCAGCCAAAGGACAGGTCGAAACACTGAAGCTTTCTTT. Translation: CASSQRTGRNTEAFF. The chain carries TRBV5-1 and TRBJ1-1; TRBD1 matches at 7 bases. With V trimmed by 4 bases and J by 2 bases, 8 bases remained unmatched. From germline, CDR1 is SGHRS and CDR2 YFSETQ. The CDR3 totals 15 residues.

The chain is built from TRBV4-1 and TRBJ1-2; the D gene is possibly TRBD1 (5 bases). Trimming took off 1 base at V and 2 bases at J, with 17 bases between the two ends. This CDR3 has 17 amino acids. The germline gives CDR1 MGHRA, CDR2 YSYEKL. The CDR3 region is CASSQVSSDIANYGYTF. The CDR3 nucleotides read TGCGCCAGCAGCCAAGTAAGTTCGGACATCGCGAACTATGGCTACACCTTC.

CDR3 in DNA: TGTGCCATCAGTGAAGGGACTAGCCGGCAAGAGACCCAGTACTTC. It specifies CAISEGTSRQETQYF. This chain uses TRBV10-3 with TRBJ2-5; 9 bases map to TRBD2. Per the germline V gene, CDR1 is ENHRY and CDR2 is SYGVKD. CDR3 length: 15 amino acids. With 3 bases clipped from V and 2 bases from J, the junction kept 4 bases outside the gene matches.

This chain connects TRBV10-2 to TRBJ1-1; 7 bases line up with TRBD1. The germline gives CDR1 WSHSY, CDR2 SAAADI. The CDR3 length is 15 residues. Unmatched junction bases numbered 3, after V lost 2 bases and J lost 0 bases. CDR3 bases: TGCGCCAGCAGTGAGGAGGGGACAGTGAACACTGAAGCTTTCTTT. It translates to CASSEEGTVNTEAFF.

The rearrangement joins TRBV6-5 to TRBJ2-2, with TRBD2 identical over 7 bases. V was pared by 6 bases and J by 0 bases, with 1 base of the junction left unmatched. This CDR3 is 14 amino acids long. In germline, CDR1 is MNHEY, CDR2 SVGAGI. CDR3 region: CASRAGSNTGELFF. The CDR3 region has the DNA TGTGCCAGCAGAGCGGGGTCGAACACCGGGGAGCTGTTTTTT.

This sequence joins TRBV3-1 (or the pseudogene TRBV3-2) and TRBJ1-1; no firm D call. Looked up from germline, CDR1 is LGHDT and CDR2 is YNNKEL (reference sequence). This CDR3 has 14 residues. Trimming took off 0 bases at V and 10 bases at J, with 15 bases between the two ends. In DNA, the CDR3 is TGTGCCAGCAGCCAAGATTTCCGGAGGCCCATAGCTTTCTTT. Protein product: CASSQDFRRPIAFF.

This clone was seen a few times. V gene TRBV30 combines with J gene TRBJ1-5; tentative D call: TRBD1 (5 bases). The CDR3 is 16 amino acids. The ends were cut back, 2 bases at V and 0 bases at J, with 14 bases in the middle. Germline-derived CDR1 and CDR2 are GTSNPN and SVGIG (reference sequence). In DNA, the CDR3 is TGTGCCTGGAGTAGGGCAGGGATCATTAGCAATCAGCCCCAGCATTTT. This translates into CAWSRAGIISNQPQHF.

This clone was seen a single time. The CDR3 region has the DNA TGTGCCAGCAGTTACTCGTTTGGAGGCTATGGCTACACCTTC. This codes for CASSYSFGGYGYTF. The J gene is TRBJ1-2, the V gene TRBV6-5; D is ambiguous. Trimming pared 0 bases from V and 4 bases from J, leaving 9 bases between. This CDR3 has 14 amino acids. Looked up from germline, CDR1 is MNHEY and CDR2 is SVGAGI.

The chain joins TRBV7-3 to TRBJ1-2; no clear D gene. CDR1 is SGHTA and CDR2 is FQGTGA in the germline V gene. CDR3 length: 13 residues. Trimming removed 5 bases from V and 4 bases from J, with 11 bases in between. The CDR3 coding sequence is TGTGCCAGCAGCCCGCGGATAATCTATGGCTACACCTTC. Its translation is CASSPRIIYGYTF.

This chain joins TRBV5-4 and TRBJ1-2; 12 bases are shared with TRBD1. CDR1 and CDR2 (germline): SGHNT, YYREEE (reference sequence). This CDR3 is built from 14 residues. The J segment lost 7 bases and the V segment lost 4 bases, leaving 5 bases of the junction unmatched. The CDR3 DNA sequence: TGTGCCAGCAGCACTGGGACAGGGGGCCTTGGCTACACCTTC. As protein: CASSTGTGGLGYTF.

This rearrangement joins TRBV5-4 to TRBJ2-5; D is ambiguous. The germline gives CDR1 SGHNT, CDR2 YYREEE (reference sequence). The CDR3 extends over 12 amino acids. V lost 1 base and J lost 2, with 3 bases in between. CDR3 bases: TGTGCCAGCAGCTTGTTACAAGAGACCCAGTACTTC. Amino acid sequence: CASSLLQETQYF.

This chain links TRBV6-1 with TRBJ2-1; 7 positions match TRBD1. Trimming cost V 1 base and J 12 bases; bases outside gene matches: 6. The germline V gene has CDR1 MNHNS and CDR2 SASEGT. This CDR3 has 13 amino acids. This CDR3 reads CASSEGTGSMQFF. As DNA, the CDR3 is TGTGCCAGCAGTGAAGGGACAGGAAGCATGCAGTTCTTC.